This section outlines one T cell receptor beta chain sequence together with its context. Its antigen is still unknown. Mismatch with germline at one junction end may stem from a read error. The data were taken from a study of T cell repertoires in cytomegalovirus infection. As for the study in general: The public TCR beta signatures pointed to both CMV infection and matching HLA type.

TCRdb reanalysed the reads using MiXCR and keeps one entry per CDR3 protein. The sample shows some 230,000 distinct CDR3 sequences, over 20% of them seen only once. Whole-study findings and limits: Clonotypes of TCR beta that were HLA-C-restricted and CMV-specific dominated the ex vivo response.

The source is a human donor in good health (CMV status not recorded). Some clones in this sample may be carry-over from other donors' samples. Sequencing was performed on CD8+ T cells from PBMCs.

The CDR3, as DNA: TGTGCCAGCAGCCTAGGCACATTCAACTCTGGAAACACCATATATTTT. Its translation is CASSLGTFNSGNTIYF. This chain uses TRBV13 with TRBJ1-3; no definite D call. The CDR3 has 16 residues. Germline V lookup: CDR1 PRHDT, CDR2 FYEKMQ (reference sequence).